These T cell receptor beta chains were read from a single sample in a study of blood T cells in healthy people across ages. TCRdb reanalysed the 5' RACE reads using MiXCR and keeps one entry per CDR3 protein. The sample holds roughly 650,000 distinct CDR3 sequences, 32% seen once. The sequenced material came from blood. The receptors derive from a woman of 80 years or more in good health. The CDR3 runs from the conserved cysteine through the conserved F or W. The D gene is left open where the match is weak. The size entry is marked missing in some rows and otherwise reads once, few, many or a size class.

j_gene: TRBJ1-1
d_gene: NA
v_gene: TRBV5-1
abundance: few
CDR3nt: TGCGCCAGCAGCTTGGGATGGGGGGCTGTTTTCACTGAAGCTTTCTTT
CDR3aa: CASSLGWGAVFTEAFF

j_gene: TRBJ2-7
d_gene: NA
v_gene: TRBV5-1
abundance: many
CDR3nt: TGCGCCAGCAGCTTTGGGAGTACGGGGCGCGACGAGCAGTACTTC
CDR3aa: CASSFGSTGRDEQYF

j_gene: TRBJ2-1
d_gene: NA
v_gene: TRBV9
abundance: NA
CDR3nt: TGTGCCAGCGGACCGGGGGGCCGCAATGAGCAGTTCTTC
CDR3aa: CASGPGGRNEQFF

j_gene: TRBJ1-3
d_gene: NA
v_gene: TRBV15
abundance: many
CDR3nt: TGTGCCACCAGCAGAGATACGGGGGCATCTGGAAACACCATATATTTT
CDR3aa: CATSRDTGASGNTIYF

j_gene: TRBJ2-6
d_gene: TRBD1
v_gene: TRBV18
abundance: few
CDR3nt: TGTGCCAGCTCACGAGGGACAGGGTATCCTGGGGCCAACGTCCTGACTTTC
CDR3aa: CASSRGTGYPGANVLTF

j_gene: TRBJ1-5
d_gene: NA
v_gene: TRBV7-2
abundance: NA
CDR3nt: TGTGCCAGCAGCTTATTGCCAGCCCTGGGCAATCAGCCCCAGCATTTT
CDR3aa: CASSLLPALGNQPQHF

j_gene: TRBJ1-2
d_gene: NA
v_gene: TRBV7-2
abundance: many
CDR3nt: TGTGCCAGCAGCTTTAGGGCAGATGGTGGCTACACCTTC
CDR3aa: CASSFRADGGYTF

j_gene: TRBJ1-2
d_gene: NA
v_gene: TRBV20-1
abundance: many
CDR3nt: TGCAGTGCTAGGGGCAGGGCCCGCTATGGCTACACCTTC
CDR3aa: CSARGRARYGYTF

j_gene: TRBJ2-4
d_gene: NA
v_gene: TRBV20-1
abundance: NA
CDR3nt: TGCAGTGCAGAAACGGCAGGGGGGAACACAGATACGCGGTACTTC
CDR3aa: CSAETAGGNTDTRYF

j_gene: TRBJ2-7
d_gene: NA
v_gene: TRBV28
abundance: many
CDR3nt: TGTGCCAGCAGGCTCACAGGGATAAGCTCCTACGAGCAGTACTTC
CDR3aa: CASRLTGISSYEQYF

j_gene: TRBJ2-7
d_gene: TRBD2
v_gene: TRBV7-9
abundance: NA
CDR3nt: TGTGCCAGCAGCCGAAGACTAGCGGGACCTTATTACGAGCAGTACTTC
CDR3aa: CASSRRLAGPYYEQYF

j_gene: TRBJ2-6
d_gene: NA
v_gene: TRBV28
abundance: many
CDR3nt: TGTGCCAGCAGTAAGCCAGGAAGCTCTGGGGCCAACGTCCTGACTTTC
CDR3aa: CASSKPGSSGANVLTF

j_gene: TRBJ2-6
d_gene: NA
v_gene: TRBV7-9
abundance: many
CDR3nt: TGTGCCATTACGGGTAGAACTGGGGCCAACGTCCTGACTTTC
CDR3aa: CAITGRTGANVLTF

j_gene: TRBJ2-7
d_gene: TRBD1
v_gene: TRBV5-1
abundance: many
CDR3nt: TGCGCCAGCAGCTTGGGCACAGGGGATATTTACGAGCAGTACTTC
CDR3aa: CASSLGTGDIYEQYF

j_gene: TRBJ1-1
d_gene: NA
v_gene: TRBV5-1
abundance: NA
CDR3nt: TGCGCCAGCAGACAGAGCGGGGTACAAGAGACCCCTGAAGCTTTCTTT
CDR3aa: CASRQSGVQETPEAFF

j_gene: TRBJ1-1
d_gene: TRBD1
v_gene: TRBV29-1
abundance: few
CDR3nt: TGCAGCGTTGGTAACAGGGGGCCTCACACTGAAGCTTTCTTT
CDR3aa: CSVGNRGPHTEAFF

j_gene: TRBJ1-2
d_gene: NA
v_gene: TRBV4-3
abundance: few
CDR3nt: TGCGCCAGCAGCCAAGATCTAACAGAAAACTATGGCTACACCTTC
CDR3aa: CASSQDLTENYGYTF

j_gene: TRBJ2-7
d_gene: NA
v_gene: TRBV4-3
abundance: many
CDR3nt: TGCGCCAGCAGCCAAGATCCTAGGGGACGCGAGCAGTACTTC
CDR3aa: CASSQDPRGREQYF

j_gene: TRBJ1-2
d_gene: NA
v_gene: TRBV7-9
abundance: NA
CDR3nt: TGTGCCAGTCCCTCAGGGGCGACTTCTGGCTACACCTTC
CDR3aa: CASPSGATSGYTF

j_gene: TRBJ2-7
d_gene: NA
v_gene: TRBV30
abundance: NA
CDR3nt: TGTGCCTGGACGGTTCAACTCCGCAGCTCCTACGAGCAGTACTTC
CDR3aa: CAWTVQLRSSYEQYF

j_gene: TRBJ1-1
d_gene: TRBD1
v_gene: TRBV12-3/TRBV12-4
abundance: many
CDR3nt: TGTGCCAGCAGTCGGGACAGGGGGATGAACACTGAAGCTTTCTTT
CDR3aa: CASSRDRGMNTEAFF

j_gene: TRBJ2-3
d_gene: NA
v_gene: TRBV7-8
abundance: NA
CDR3nt: TGTGCCAGCAGCTTATCGGTGAGGAGCACAGATACGCAGTATTTT
CDR3aa: CASSLSVRSTDTQYF

j_gene: TRBJ2-5
d_gene: NA
v_gene: TRBV6-2/TRBV6-3
abundance: many
CDR3nt: TGTGCCAGCACCAACTACAGGCAAGAGACCCAGTACTTC
CDR3aa: CASTNYRQETQYF

j_gene: TRBJ2-7
d_gene: NA
v_gene: TRBV5-6
abundance: NA
CDR3nt: TGTGCCGGCAGCCTGATACAGGGTTCGATCCCCGAGCAGTACTTC
CDR3aa: CAGSLIQGSIPEQYF

j_gene: TRBJ1-5
d_gene: TRBD1
v_gene: TRBV2
abundance: NA
CDR3nt: TGTGCCAGCACACGCCAGGGACAGGGAAATCAGCCCCAGCATTTT
CDR3aa: CASTRQGQGNQPQHF

j_gene: TRBJ1-1
d_gene: NA
v_gene: TRBV12-3/TRBV12-4
abundance: NA
CDR3nt: TGTGCCAGCAGTTCGGTTGTCGGGGGCACTGAAGCTTTCTTT
CDR3aa: CASSSVVGGTEAFF

j_gene: TRBJ2-7
d_gene: NA
v_gene: TRBV9
abundance: many
CDR3nt: TGTGCCAGCACCCCCTTCGAGAGCCCGTCGTACGAGCAGTACTTC
CDR3aa: CASTPFESPSYEQYF

j_gene: TRBJ1-2
d_gene: NA
v_gene: TRBV7-9
abundance: NA
CDR3nt: TGTGCCAGCAGCTCCTCAAGCGCTAACTATGGCTACACCTTC
CDR3aa: CASSSSSANYGYTF

j_gene: TRBJ2-3
d_gene: NA
v_gene: TRBV7-3
abundance: few
CDR3nt: TGTGCCAGCAGCCCTAAAGGGGGCGGGGAGGGGGAGGATACGCAGTATTTT
CDR3aa: CASSPKGGGEGEDTQYF

j_gene: TRBJ1-2
d_gene: NA
v_gene: TRBV7-9
abundance: NA
CDR3nt: TGTGCCGCAATGGGGAGTGACACCTTC
CDR3aa: CAAMGSDTF

j_gene: TRBJ2-4
d_gene: NA
v_gene: TRBV7-2
abundance: many
CDR3nt: TGTGCCAGCAGCTTAGAAGGAAACATTCAGTACTTC
CDR3aa: CASSLEGNIQYF

j_gene: TRBJ1-1
d_gene: NA
v_gene: TRBV30
abundance: NA
CDR3nt: TGTGCCTGGAGTGCCCTAATGGACGATGGAGCTTTCTTT
CDR3aa: CAWSALMDDGAFF

j_gene: TRBJ2-3
d_gene: NA
v_gene: TRBV6-6
abundance: many
CDR3nt: TGTGCCAGCAGTACCAGGGGAGGAGATACGCAGTATTTT
CDR3aa: CASSTRGGDTQYF

j_gene: TRBJ2-3
d_gene: NA
v_gene: TRBV29-1
abundance: many
CDR3nt: TGCAGCGCAGGAACAGGACTCGGCACAGATACGCAGTATTTT
CDR3aa: CSAGTGLGTDTQYF

j_gene: TRBJ1-2
d_gene: NA
v_gene: TRBV5-1
abundance: many
CDR3nt: TGCGCCAGCAGCGAGGGTGCCTATGGCTACACCTTC
CDR3aa: CASSEGAYGYTF

j_gene: TRBJ2-7
d_gene: NA
v_gene: TRBV11-2
abundance: NA
CDR3nt: TGTGCCAGCAGCTCGAATGCAGGGTTCTACGAGCAGTACTTC
CDR3aa: CASSSNAGFYEQYF

j_gene: TRBJ1-1
d_gene: NA
v_gene: TRBV6-5
abundance: many
CDR3nt: TGTGCCAGCAGTTACTCAGGAAGGGGCAGGACTGAAGCTTTCTTT
CDR3aa: CASSYSGRGRTEAFF

j_gene: TRBJ2-4
d_gene: NA
v_gene: TRBV11-2
abundance: NA
CDR3nt: TGTGCCAGCAGCTTAGTAGACAGCTTCAATGAGCAGTACTTC
CDR3aa: CASSLVDSFNEQYF

j_gene: TRBJ1-3
d_gene: NA
v_gene: TRBV18
abundance: few
CDR3nt: TGTGCCAGCTCACCACCGGGACGGCGGGTCTCTGGAAACACCATATATTTT
CDR3aa: CASSPPGRRVSGNTIYF

j_gene: TRBJ2-5
d_gene: NA
v_gene: TRBV12-3/TRBV12-4
abundance: many
CDR3nt: TGTGCCAGCAGTTTAAGCCTGGCCGGGACACCAGAGACCCAGTACTTC
CDR3aa: CASSLSLAGTPETQYF

j_gene: TRBJ2-7
d_gene: TRBD2
v_gene: TRBV4-1
abundance: NA
CDR3nt: TGCGCCAGCAGCCAAGAGGTGGGCCTAGCGGTTTACGAGCAGTACTTC
CDR3aa: CASSQEVGLAVYEQYF

j_gene: TRBJ1-4
d_gene: NA
v_gene: TRBV20-1
abundance: many
CDR3nt: TGCAGTGCTCGAGGGGTGGGTGAAAAACTGTTTTTT
CDR3aa: CSARGVGEKLFF

j_gene: TRBJ2-7
d_gene: NA
v_gene: TRBV7-2
abundance: NA
CDR3nt: TGTGCCAGCAGCCTAGGAAGAAGCTCCTGCAATGAGCAGTACTTC
CDR3aa: CASSLGRSSCNEQYF

j_gene: TRBJ1-1
d_gene: NA
v_gene: TRBV20-1
abundance: many
CDR3nt: TGCAGTGCTAGAGAATTCTACAGGAACACTGAAGCTTTCTTT
CDR3aa: CSAREFYRNTEAFF

j_gene: TRBJ1-5
d_gene: TRBD1
v_gene: TRBV6-6
abundance: many
CDR3nt: TGTGCCAGCAGCCACATTCCGGGACAGGGGGGCAATCAGCCCCAGCATTTT
CDR3aa: CASSHIPGQGGNQPQHF

j_gene: TRBJ2-2
d_gene: TRBD1
v_gene: TRBV20-1
abundance: few
CDR3nt: TGCAGTGCTAGGACCTGGGACAGGGGGCTTGCCGGGGAGCTGTTTTTT
CDR3aa: CSARTWDRGLAGELFF

j_gene: TRBJ2-5
d_gene: TRBD1
v_gene: TRBV7-2
abundance: many
CDR3nt: TGTGCCAGCAGCTTAGTTGGGACAGGACCACAAGAGACCCAGTACTTC
CDR3aa: CASSLVGTGPQETQYF

j_gene: TRBJ1-1
d_gene: NA
v_gene: TRBV11-2
abundance: many
CDR3nt: TGTGCCAGCAGTACCTACCTCGGTGGGGGGACTGAAGCTTTCTTT
CDR3aa: CASSTYLGGGTEAFF

j_gene: TRBJ1-6
d_gene: TRBD1
v_gene: TRBV5-1
abundance: few
CDR3nt: TGCGCCAGCTGCCGTGAGGGGGCGCATAATTCACCCCTCCACTTT
CDR3aa: CASCREGAHNSPLHF

j_gene: TRBJ1-2
d_gene: NA
v_gene: TRBV27
abundance: many
CDR3nt: TGTGCCAGCAGTTTCAACCCGAACTATGGCTACACCTTC
CDR3aa: CASSFNPNYGYTF

j_gene: TRBJ2-7
d_gene: NA
v_gene: TRBV20-1
abundance: NA
CDR3nt: TGCAGTGCCAACCCCGGGGGTAACTACGAGCAGTACTTC
CDR3aa: CSANPGGNYEQYF

j_gene: TRBJ2-7
d_gene: TRBD1
v_gene: TRBV20-1
abundance: few
CDR3nt: TGCAGTGCTAGAGCTGGGACAGGGGGCCCCATCTCCTACGAGCAGTACTTC
CDR3aa: CSARAGTGGPISYEQYF

j_gene: TRBJ2-7
d_gene: NA
v_gene: TRBV7-9
abundance: NA
CDR3nt: TGTGCCAGCAGCTATTTTCCCAATGAGCAGTACTTC
CDR3aa: CASSYFPNEQYF

j_gene: TRBJ1-1
d_gene: NA
v_gene: TRBV4-2
abundance: NA
CDR3nt: TGTGCCAGCAGCCAAGATTTTGGTCGGCTGGGTTTCTTT
CDR3aa: CASSQDFGRLGFF

j_gene: TRBJ2-1
d_gene: NA
v_gene: TRBV10-3
abundance: many
CDR3nt: TGTGCCATCACCTCCGAGGGTTACAATGAGCAGTTCTTC
CDR3aa: CAITSEGYNEQFF